This TCR beta chain comes out of a study of metastatic and nonmetastatic thyroid tumors. Ten or more counts support this clone. Its antigen is as yet unknown. Original processing notes: A classifier of distant metastasis in papillary thyroid cancer was built from CDR3 differences (across clinicopathological groups). TCRdb redid the clone calls on the PCR reads using MiXCR. Here the V and J calls rest on TCRdb's processing, not on the authors' analysis. The sample has approximately 16,000 clones; around 24% are singletons. Thyroid surgery had not been preceded by any treatment in any patient. Overall study results and limits: TCR beta diversity was reportedly significantly higher in malignant thyroid tumors than benign nodules, in blood and tumor.

Input material: tumor tissue. The sequence derives from a male donor with papillary thyroid cancer or a benign thyroid nodule (not recorded which). Some clones in this sample may be carry-over from other donors' samples.

The DNA for the CDR3 is TGTGCCAGTAGTGTTAGAGGTCCGCGCAAGGGCACTGAAGCTTTCTTT. Its translation is CASSVRGPRKGTEAFF. The chain carries TRBV19 and TRBJ1-1; D unclear. The germline CDR1 and CDR2 sequences are LNHDA and SQIVND (reference sequence). The CDR3 length is 16 residues. Between the trimmed V and J ends, which lost 5 bases and 4 bases, there was a span of 20 bases.